One and the same sample provided the 2 T cell receptor beta chains below, sequenced in a study of blood T cell repertoires in COVID-19. Here immunoSEQ multiplex PCR was the method, and the copy in TCRdb shows in-frame clones only, minus some. The data hold about 70,000 clones, with roughly 91% observed a single time. The sequenced sample consisted of peripheral blood. The source is a human donor in a cohort sampled during active COVID-19.

This sequence joins TRBV5-1 and TRBJ2-1; tentative D call: TRBD2 (6 bases). The CDR3 is 15 amino acids. V lost 3 bases and J 1 base, leaving 11 bases between the germline ends. Germline loops: CDR1 SGHRS, CDR2 YFSETQ. The CDR3 region has the DNA TGCGCCAGCAGCTCCGCGGGGTCGTCCTACAATGAGCAGTTCTTC. It translates to CASSSAGSSYNEQFF. Variable domain in full (rest from reference TRBV5-1 and TRBJ2-1): KAGVTQTPRYLIKTRGQQVTLSCSPISGHRSVSWYQQTPGQGLQFLFEYFSETQRNKGNFPGRFSGRQFSNSRSEMNVSTLELGDSALYLCASSSAGSSYNEQFFGPGTRLTVL.

The chain employs TRBV27 and TRBJ2-2, with a tentative D call TRBD1 (6 bases). The ends were cut back, 5 bases at V and 7 bases at J, with 17 bases in the middle. Germline V gives CDR1 MNHEY, CDR2 SMNVEV (reference sequence). CDR3 length equals 15 residues. The CDR3 loop reads CASSNTGSHDGELFF. For the CDR3, the DNA is TGTGCCAGCAGTAACACAGGGTCCCACGACGGGGAGCTGTTTTTT.